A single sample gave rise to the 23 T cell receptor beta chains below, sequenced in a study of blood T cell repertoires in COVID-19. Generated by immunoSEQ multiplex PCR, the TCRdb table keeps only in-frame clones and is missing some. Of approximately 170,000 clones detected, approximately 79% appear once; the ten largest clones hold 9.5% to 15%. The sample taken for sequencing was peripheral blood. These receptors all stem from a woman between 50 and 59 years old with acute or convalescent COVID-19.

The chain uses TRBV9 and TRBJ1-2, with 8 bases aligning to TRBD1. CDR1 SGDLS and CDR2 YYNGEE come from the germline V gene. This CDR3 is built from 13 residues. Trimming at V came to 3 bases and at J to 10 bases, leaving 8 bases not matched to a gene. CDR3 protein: CASSAGDRRLYTF. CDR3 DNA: TGTGCCAGCAGCGCCGGGGACAGGCGCCTCTACACCTTC.

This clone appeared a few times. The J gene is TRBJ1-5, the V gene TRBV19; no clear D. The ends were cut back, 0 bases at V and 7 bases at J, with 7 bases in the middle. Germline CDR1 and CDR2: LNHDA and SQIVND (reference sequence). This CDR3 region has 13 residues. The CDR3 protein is CASSIDILQPQHF. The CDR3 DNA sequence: TGTGCCAGTAGTATAGATATTTTGCAGCCCCAGCATTTT.

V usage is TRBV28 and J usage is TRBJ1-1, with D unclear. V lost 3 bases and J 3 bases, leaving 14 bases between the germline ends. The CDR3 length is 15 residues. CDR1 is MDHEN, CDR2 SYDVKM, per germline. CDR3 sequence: CASSFRGSLDTEAFF. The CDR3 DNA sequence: TGTGCCAGCAGTTTCCGGGGAAGCCTAGACACTGAAGCTTTCTTT.

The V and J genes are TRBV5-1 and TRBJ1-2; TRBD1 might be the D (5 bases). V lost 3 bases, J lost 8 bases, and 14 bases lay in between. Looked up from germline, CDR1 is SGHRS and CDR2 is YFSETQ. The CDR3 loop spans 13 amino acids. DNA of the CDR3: TGCGCCAGCAGCTGGGGCGCCTTGGAGGGCTACACCTTC. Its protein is CASSWGALEGYTF.

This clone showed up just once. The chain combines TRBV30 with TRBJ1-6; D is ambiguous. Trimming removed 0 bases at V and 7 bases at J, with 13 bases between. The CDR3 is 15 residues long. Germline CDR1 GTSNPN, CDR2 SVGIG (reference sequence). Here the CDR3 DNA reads TGTGCCTGGAGTGTACGAGGACTGCCAAATTCACCCCTCCACTTT. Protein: CAWSVRGLPNSPLHF.

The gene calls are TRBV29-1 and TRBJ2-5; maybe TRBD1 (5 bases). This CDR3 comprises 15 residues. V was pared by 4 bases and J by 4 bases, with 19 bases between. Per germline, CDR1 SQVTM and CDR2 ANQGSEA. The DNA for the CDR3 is TGCAGCGTTGTATCAGGGATTCACACCCGAGAGACCCAGTACTTC. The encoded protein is CSVVSGIHTRETQYF.

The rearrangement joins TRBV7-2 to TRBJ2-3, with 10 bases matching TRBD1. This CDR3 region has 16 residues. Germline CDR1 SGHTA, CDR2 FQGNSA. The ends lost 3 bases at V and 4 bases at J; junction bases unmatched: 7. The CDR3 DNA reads TGTGCCAGCAGCTTGTTCAGACAGGGGGCTGCAGATACGCAGTATTTT. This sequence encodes CASSLFRQGAADTQYF.

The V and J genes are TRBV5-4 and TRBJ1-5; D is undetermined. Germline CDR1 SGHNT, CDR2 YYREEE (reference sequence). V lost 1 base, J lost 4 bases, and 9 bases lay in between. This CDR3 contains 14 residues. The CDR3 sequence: CASSLRGGNQPQHF. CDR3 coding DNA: TGTGCCAGCAGCTTGAGAGGTGGAAATCAGCCCCAGCATTTT.

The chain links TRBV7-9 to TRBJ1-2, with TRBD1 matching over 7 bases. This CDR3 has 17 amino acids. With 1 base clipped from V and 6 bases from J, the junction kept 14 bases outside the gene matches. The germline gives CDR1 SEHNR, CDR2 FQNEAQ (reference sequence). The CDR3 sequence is CASSLGPPTGVKDGYTF. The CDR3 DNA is TGTGCCAGCAGCTTAGGCCCCCCCACAGGGGTAAAGGATGGCTACACCTTC.

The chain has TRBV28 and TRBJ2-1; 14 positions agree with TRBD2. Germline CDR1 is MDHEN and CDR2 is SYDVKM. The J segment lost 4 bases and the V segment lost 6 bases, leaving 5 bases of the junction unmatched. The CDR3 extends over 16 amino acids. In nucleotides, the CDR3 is TGTGCCAGCAGGGGGACTAGCGGGAGACTATACAATGAGCAGTTCTTC. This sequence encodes CASRGTSGRLYNEQFF.

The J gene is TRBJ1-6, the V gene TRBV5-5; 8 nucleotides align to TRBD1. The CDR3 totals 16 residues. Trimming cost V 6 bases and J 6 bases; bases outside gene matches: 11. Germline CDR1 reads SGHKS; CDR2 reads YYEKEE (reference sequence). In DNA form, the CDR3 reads TGTGCCAGCACCTATGACAGGGGTACTTTTAATTCACCCCTCCACTTT. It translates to CASTYDRGTFNSPLHF.

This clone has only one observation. The CDR3 coding sequence is TGTGCCAGCAGCTTAGAACAGGGGGGTTATTCACCCCTCCACTTT. It specifies CASSLEQGGYSPLHF. The chain joins TRBV11-2 to TRBJ1-6, with 8 bases fitting TRBD1. J gave up 8 bases and V 0 bases, and 3 bases lay outside the gene matches. The CDR3 runs 15 residues. Germline V gives CDR1 SGHAT, CDR2 FQNNGV.

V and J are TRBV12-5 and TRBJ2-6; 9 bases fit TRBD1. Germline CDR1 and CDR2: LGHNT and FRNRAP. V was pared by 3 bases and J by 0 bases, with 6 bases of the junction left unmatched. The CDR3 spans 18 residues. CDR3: CASGFSTGGTSGANVLTF. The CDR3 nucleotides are TGTGCTAGTGGTTTCTCGACAGGGGGGACCTCTGGGGCCAACGTCCTGACTTTC.

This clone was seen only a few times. CDR3 sequence reads: CASTGWSYNSPLHF. CDR3 sequence (DNA): TGTGCCAGCACCGGGTGGTCCTATAATTCACCCCTCCACTTT. The chain uses TRBV28 and TRBJ1-6; the D is unclear. This CDR3 comprises 14 residues. CDR1 and CDR2 from the germline V gene are MDHEN and SYDVKM. Trimming took 7 bases from V and 1 from J, leaving 8 bases between them.

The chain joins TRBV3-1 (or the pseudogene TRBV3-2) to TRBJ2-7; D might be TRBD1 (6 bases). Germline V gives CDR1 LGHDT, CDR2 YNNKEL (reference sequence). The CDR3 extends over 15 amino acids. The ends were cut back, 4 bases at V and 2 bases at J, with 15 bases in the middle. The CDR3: CASSLSPGVAYEQYF. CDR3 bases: TGTGCCAGCAGCCTATCCCCAGGGGTCGCCTACGAGCAGTACTTC.

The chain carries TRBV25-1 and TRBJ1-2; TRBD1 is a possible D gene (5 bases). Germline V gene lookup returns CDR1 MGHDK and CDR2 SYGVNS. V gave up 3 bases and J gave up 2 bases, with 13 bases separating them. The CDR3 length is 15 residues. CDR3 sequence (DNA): TGTGCCAGCAGTGAGCCGGGACTCTTGAACTATGGCTACACCTTC. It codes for CASSEPGLLNYGYTF.

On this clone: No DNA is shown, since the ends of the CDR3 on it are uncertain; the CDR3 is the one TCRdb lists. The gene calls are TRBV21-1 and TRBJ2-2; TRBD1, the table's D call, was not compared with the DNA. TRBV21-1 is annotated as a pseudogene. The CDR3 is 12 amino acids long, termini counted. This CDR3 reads CVVGQGAGELFF.

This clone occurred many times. The CDR3 spells CASSLASGGAGGYEQYF. In DNA form, the CDR3 reads TGTGCCAGCAGCTTAGCGTCAGGGGGCGCAGGGGGCTACGAGCAGTACTTC. The chain joins TRBV7-2 to TRBJ2-7; 8 bases align to TRBD1. The CDR3 spans 17 residues. V dropped 0 bases and J dropped 3; count of bases not matched to a gene: 10. Germline CDR1 and CDR2: SGHTA and FQGNSA.

In DNA form, the CDR3 reads TGCGCCAGCAGCCAAGCGGTCAGGACAAAGATGTACGAGCAGTACTTC. It encodes CASSQAVRTKMYEQYF. V is TRBV4-1 and J is TRBJ2-7; TRBD1 is a possible D gene (5 bases). V was cut by 1 base and J by 4 bases, with 17 bases left in between. CDR1 and CDR2 from the germline V gene are MGHRA and YSYEKL. The CDR3 is 16 amino acids.

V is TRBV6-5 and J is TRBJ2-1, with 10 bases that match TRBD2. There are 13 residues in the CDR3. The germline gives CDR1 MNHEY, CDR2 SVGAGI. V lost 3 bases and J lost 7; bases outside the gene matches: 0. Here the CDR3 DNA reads TGTGCCAGCAGTTATAGCGGGAGGAATGAGCAGTTCTTC. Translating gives CASSYSGRNEQFF.

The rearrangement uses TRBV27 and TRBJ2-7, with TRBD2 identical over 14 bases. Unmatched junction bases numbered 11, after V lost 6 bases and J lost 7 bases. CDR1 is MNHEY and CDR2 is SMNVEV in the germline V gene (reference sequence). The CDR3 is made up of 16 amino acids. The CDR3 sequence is CASRTMTSGRAWEQYF. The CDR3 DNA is TGTGCCAGCAGGACCATGACTAGCGGGAGGGCATGGGAGCAGTACTTC.

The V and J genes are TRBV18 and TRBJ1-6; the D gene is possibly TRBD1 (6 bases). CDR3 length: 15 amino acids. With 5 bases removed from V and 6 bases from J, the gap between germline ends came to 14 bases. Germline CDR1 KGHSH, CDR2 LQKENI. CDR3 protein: CASSSAMGANSPLHF. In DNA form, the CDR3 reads TGTGCCAGCTCATCAGCCATGGGGGCTAATTCACCCCTCCACTTT.

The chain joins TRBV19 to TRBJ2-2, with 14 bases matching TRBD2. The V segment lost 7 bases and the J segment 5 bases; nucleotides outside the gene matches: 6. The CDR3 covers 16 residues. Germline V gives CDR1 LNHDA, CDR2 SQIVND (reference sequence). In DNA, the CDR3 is TGTGCCAGTACAACAGGACTAGCGGGAGGAACCGGGGAGCTGTTTTTT. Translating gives CASTTGLAGGTGELFF.